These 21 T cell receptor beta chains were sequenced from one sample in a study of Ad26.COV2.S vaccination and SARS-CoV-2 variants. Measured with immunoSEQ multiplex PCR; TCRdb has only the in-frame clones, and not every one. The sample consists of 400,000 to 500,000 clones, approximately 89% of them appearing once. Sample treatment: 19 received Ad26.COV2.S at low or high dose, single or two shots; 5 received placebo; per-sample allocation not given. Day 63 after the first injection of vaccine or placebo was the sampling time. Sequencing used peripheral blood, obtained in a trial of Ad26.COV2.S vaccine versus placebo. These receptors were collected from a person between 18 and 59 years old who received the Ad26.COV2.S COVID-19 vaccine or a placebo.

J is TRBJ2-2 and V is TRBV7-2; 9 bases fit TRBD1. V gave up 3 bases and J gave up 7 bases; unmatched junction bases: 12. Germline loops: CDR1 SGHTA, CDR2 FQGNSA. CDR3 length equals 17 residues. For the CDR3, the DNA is TGTGCCAGCAGCTTCACTAGTTGGGACAGGGAGAGCGGGGAGCTGTTTTTT. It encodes CASSFTSWDRESGELFF.

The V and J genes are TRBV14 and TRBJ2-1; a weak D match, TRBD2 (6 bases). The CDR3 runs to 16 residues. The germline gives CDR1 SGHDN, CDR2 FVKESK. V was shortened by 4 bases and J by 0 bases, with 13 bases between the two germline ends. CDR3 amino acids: CASSRLADHSYNEQFF. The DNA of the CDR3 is TGTGCCAGCAGCCGATTAGCGGACCACTCCTACAATGAGCAGTTCTTC.

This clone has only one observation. In DNA, the CDR3 is TGCAGTGCTACTCGCAACACTGAAGCTTTCTTT. Its translation is CSATRNTEAFF. The rearrangement joins TRBV20-1 to TRBJ1-1; no clear D gene. The germline CDR1 and CDR2 sequences are DFQATT and SNEGSKA (reference sequence). The ends were cut back, 4 bases at V and 2 bases at J, with 5 bases in the middle. This CDR3 is built from 11 residues.

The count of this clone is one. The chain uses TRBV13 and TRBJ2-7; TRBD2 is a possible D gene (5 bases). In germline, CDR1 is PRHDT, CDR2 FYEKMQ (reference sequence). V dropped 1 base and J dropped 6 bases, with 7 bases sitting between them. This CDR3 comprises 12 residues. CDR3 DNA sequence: TGTGCCAGCAGCTTAGCCCGGGGCGAGCAGTACGTC. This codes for CASSLARGEQYV.

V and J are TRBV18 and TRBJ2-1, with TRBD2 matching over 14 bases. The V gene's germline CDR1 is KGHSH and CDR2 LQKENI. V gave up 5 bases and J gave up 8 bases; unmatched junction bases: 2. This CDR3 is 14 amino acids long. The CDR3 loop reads CASSSGLAGDEQFF. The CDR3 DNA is TGTGCCAGCTCATCGGGACTAGCGGGAGATGAGCAGTTCTTC.

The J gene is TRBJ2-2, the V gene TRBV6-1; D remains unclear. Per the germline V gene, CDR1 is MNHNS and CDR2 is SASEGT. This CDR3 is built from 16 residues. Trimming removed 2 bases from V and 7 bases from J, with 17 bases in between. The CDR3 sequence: CASSEFGPLVGGELFF. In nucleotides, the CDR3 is TGTGCCAGCAGTGAATTTGGACCCCTAGTTGGCGGGGAGCTGTTTTTT.

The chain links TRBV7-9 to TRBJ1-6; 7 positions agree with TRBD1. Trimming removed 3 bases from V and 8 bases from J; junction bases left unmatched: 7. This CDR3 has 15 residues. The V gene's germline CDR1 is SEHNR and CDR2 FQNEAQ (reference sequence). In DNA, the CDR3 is TGTGCCAGCAGCTTCGACAGGGTCCGGGATTCACCCCTCCACTTT. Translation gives CASSFDRVRDSPLHF. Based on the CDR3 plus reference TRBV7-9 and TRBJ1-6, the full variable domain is DTGVSQNPRHKITKRGQNVTFRCDPISEHNRLYWYRQTLGQGPEFLTYFQNEAQLEKSRLLSDRFSAERPKGSFSTLEIQRTEQGDSAMYLCASSFDRVRDSPLHFGNGTRLTVT.

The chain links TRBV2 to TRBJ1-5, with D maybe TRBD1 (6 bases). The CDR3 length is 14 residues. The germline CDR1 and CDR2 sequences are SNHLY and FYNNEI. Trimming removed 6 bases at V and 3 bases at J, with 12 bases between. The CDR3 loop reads CASRSRGFNQPQHF. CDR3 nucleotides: TGTGCCAGCAGGTCCAGGGGTTTCAATCAGCCCCAGCATTTT.

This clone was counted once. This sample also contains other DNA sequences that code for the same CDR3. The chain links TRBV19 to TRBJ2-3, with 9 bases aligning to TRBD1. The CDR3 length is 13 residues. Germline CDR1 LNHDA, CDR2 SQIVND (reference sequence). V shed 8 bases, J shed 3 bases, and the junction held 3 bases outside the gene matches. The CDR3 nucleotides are TGTGCCAGTCGGGACAGGGCAACAGATACGCAGTATTTT. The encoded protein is CASRDRATDTQYF.

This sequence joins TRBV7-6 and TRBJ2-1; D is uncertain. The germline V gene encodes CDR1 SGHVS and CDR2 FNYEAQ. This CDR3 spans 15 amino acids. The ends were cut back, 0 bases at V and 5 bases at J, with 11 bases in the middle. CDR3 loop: CASSLALWLDNEQFF. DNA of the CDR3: TGTGCCAGCAGCTTAGCCTTATGGCTGGACAATGAGCAGTTCTTC.

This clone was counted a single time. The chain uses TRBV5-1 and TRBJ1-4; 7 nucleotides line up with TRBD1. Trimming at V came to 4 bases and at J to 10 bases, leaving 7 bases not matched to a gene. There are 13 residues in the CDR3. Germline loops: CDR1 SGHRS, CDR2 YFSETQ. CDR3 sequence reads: CASSLMDRTKLFF. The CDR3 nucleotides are TGCGCCAGCAGCCTTATGGACAGGACAAAACTGTTTTTT.

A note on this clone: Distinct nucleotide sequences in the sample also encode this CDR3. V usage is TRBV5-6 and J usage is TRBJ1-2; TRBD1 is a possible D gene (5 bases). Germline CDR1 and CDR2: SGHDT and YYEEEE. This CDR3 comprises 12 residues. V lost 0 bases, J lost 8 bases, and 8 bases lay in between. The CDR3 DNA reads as TGTGCCAGCAGCTTGGCGGGGGACGGCTACACCTTC. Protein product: CASSLAGDGYTF.

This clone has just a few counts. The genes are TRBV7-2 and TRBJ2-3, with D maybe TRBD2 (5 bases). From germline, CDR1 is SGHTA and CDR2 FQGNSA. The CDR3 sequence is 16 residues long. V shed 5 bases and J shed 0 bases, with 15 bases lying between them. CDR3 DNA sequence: TGTGCCAGCAGCGGTAGGAGGCTAACTAGCACAGATACGCAGTATTTT. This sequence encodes CASSGRRLTSTDTQYF.

The CDR3 loop is CAWDIGTGGYTF. In DNA, the CDR3 is TGTGCCTGGGATATCGGGACAGGTGGCTACACCTTC. V usage is TRBV30 and J usage is TRBJ1-2; 8 bases line up with TRBD1. From germline, CDR1 is GTSNPN and CDR2 SVGIG (reference sequence). This CDR3 spans 12 amino acids. Trimming cost V 5 bases and J 7 bases; bases outside gene matches: 6.

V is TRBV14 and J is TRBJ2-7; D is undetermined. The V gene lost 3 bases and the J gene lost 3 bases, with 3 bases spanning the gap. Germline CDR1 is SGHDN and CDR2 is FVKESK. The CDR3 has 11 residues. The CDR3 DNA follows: TGTGCCAGCAGCCAGTACTACGAGCAGTACTTC. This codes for CASSQYYEQYF.

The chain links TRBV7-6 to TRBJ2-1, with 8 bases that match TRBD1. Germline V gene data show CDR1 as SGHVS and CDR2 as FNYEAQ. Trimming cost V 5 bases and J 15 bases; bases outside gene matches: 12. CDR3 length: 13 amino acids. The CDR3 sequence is CASSPPDRGATFF. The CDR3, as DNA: TGTGCCAGCAGCCCCCCAGACAGGGGCGCAACGTTCTTC.

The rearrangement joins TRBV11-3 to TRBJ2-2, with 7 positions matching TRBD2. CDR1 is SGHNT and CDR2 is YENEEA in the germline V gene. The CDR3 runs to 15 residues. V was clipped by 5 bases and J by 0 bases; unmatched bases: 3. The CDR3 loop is CASSNRGANTGELFF. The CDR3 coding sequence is TGTGCCAGCAGCAATCGGGGGGCGAACACCGGGGAGCTGTTTTTT.

For the CDR3, the DNA is TGTGCCAGCAGTTACACGCCTACTAATGAAAAACTGTTTTTT. It codes for CASSYTPTNEKLFF. The V call is TRBV6-5, the J call TRBJ1-4; D not certain. The CDR3 runs 14 residues. Germline CDR1 and CDR2: MNHEY and SVGAGI. Trimming removed 2 bases at V and 2 bases at J, with 6 bases between.

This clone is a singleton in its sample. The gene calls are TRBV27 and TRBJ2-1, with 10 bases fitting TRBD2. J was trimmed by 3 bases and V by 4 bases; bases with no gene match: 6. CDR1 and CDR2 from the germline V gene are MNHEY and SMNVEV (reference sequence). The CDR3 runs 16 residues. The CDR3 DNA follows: TGTGCCAGCAGTTCGAAGCGGGAGGGACTCTACAATGAGCAGTTCTTC. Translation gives CASSSKREGLYNEQFF.

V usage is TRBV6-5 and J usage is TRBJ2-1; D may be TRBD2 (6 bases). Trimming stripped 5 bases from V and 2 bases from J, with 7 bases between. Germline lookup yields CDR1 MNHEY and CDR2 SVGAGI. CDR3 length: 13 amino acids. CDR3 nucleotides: TGTGCCAGCAGTCGGGGGACCTACAATGAGCAGTTCTTC. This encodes CASSRGTYNEQFF.

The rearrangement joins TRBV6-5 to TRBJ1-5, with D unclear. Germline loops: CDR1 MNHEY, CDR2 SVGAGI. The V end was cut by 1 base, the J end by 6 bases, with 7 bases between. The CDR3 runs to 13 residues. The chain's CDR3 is CASSYFVGQPQHF. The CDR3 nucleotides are TGTGCCAGCAGTTACTTCGTGGGTCAGCCCCAGCATTTT.